The entry below gives a single T cell receptor (beta chain) sequence along with its context. After re-calling the 5' RACE reads, TCRdb lists one entry per CDR3 protein, DNA absent. This sample's clone table lists 150,000 or so distinct CDR3 sequences. The data stem from a study of T cells expressing NK-cell markers. CDR1 is DFQATT and CDR2 is SNEGSKA in the germline V gene (reference sequence). This CDR3 region has 13 residues. Sequenced material: blood T cells: a sorted CD56 or NKG2C T cell subset, CD4+ or CD8+ T cells, or bulk PBMC T cells (not recorded which). This receptor was obtained from a woman aged 45-65 years in good health. The V and J genes are TRBV20-1 and TRBJ2-1; TCRdb's D gene call, TRBD1, goes unchecked for lack of DNA. CDR3 loop: CSAETGENNEQFF.